This T cell receptor beta chain is drawn from a study of blood T cell repertoires in COVID-19. About the study: COVID-19 samples collected from the United States, Italy and Spain covered acute and convalescent phases. Sample material is recorded as cDNA or gDNA derived from T cells, B-cell-depleted T cells, or PBMCs.

The CDR3 extends over 16 amino acids. Germline lookup yields CDR1 GTSNPN and CDR2 SVGIG (reference sequence). Trimming took 2 bases from V and 7 from J; bases not matched to a gene: 13. TCRdb keeps only in-frame clones here, not all; method: immunoSEQ multiplex PCR. This table holds about 98,000 clones, approximately 86% found once. This clonotype was obtained from a woman aged 45-60 years with COVID-19, enrolled during active disease. The chain uses TRBV30 and TRBJ2-7; TRBD2 matches 11 bases. Sample: peripheral blood. This CDR3 reads CAWSLHLSGGAREQYF. DNA of the CDR3: TGTGCCTGGAGTCTGCATCTTAGCGGGGGGGCCCGGGAGCAGTACTTC.